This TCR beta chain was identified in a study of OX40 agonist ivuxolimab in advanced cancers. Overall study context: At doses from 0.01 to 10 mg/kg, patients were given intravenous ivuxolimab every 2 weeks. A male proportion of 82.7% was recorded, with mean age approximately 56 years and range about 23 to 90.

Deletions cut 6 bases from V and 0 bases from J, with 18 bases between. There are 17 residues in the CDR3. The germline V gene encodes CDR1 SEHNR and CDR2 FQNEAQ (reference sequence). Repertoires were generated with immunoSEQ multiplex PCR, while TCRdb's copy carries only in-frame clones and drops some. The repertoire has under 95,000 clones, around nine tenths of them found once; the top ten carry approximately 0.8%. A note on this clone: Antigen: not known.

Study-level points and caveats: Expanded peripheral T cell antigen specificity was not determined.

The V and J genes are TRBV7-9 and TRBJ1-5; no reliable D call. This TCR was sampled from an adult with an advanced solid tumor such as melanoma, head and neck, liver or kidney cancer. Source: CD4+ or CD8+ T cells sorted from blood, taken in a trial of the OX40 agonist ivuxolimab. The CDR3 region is CASSPSGIGYSNQPQHF. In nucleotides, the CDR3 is TGTGCCAGCAGTCCCTCCGGGATCGGTTATAGCAATCAGCCCCAGCATTTT.